A single sample is the source of the 8 T cell receptor beta chains below, sequenced in a study of shared clonotypes between healthy human individuals. Assay used: immunoSEQ multiplex PCR; TCRdb lists only in-frame clones, some missing. The sample records about 2.1 million clones, around 95% being singletons. Naive-designated CD8 cells lacked CD45RO, were positively enriched for CCR7, and omitted terminally differentiated effector memory CD45RA+ cells. The sequenced sample was naive CD8+ T cells from PBMCs. Receptors were obtained from a man younger than 35 in good health. Some clones in this sample may be carry-over from other donors' samples.

In the case of this clone: Distinct nucleotide sequences in the sample also encode this CDR3. CDR3 sequence (DNA): TGTGCCAGCAGCTTAGCAGGAGTCGCCTACGAGCAGTACTTC. It codes for CASSLAGVAYEQYF. This chain joins TRBV7-9 and TRBJ2-7; D not certain. The germline V gene has CDR1 SEHNR and CDR2 FQNEAQ (reference sequence). The length of the CDR3 is 14 residues. V lost 0 bases to trimming and J lost 2 bases, with 8 bases between them.

The chain links TRBV27 to TRBJ2-3; D is ambiguous. CDR3 length: 14 residues. The germline V gene encodes CDR1 MNHEY and CDR2 SMNVEV (reference sequence). Trimming removed 6 bases from V and 5 bases from J, with 15 bases in between. The CDR3 DNA follows: TGTGCCAGCAGCCCCCCCGAGGCGTTAGATACGCAGTATTTT. It specifies CASSPPEALDTQYF.

V gene TRBV27 combines with J gene TRBJ1-2, with TRBD1 matching over 8 bases. Trimming removed 4 bases from V and 0 bases from J; junction bases left unmatched: 4. Per the germline V gene, CDR1 is MNHEY and CDR2 is SMNVEV (reference sequence). This CDR3 has 15 residues. In DNA, the CDR3 is TGTGCCAGCAGTTGGACAGGGCAGCCTAACTATGGCTACACCTTC. Translating gives CASSWTGQPNYGYTF.

DNA of the CDR3: TGTGCCAGCAGCCAATTCGACAGGGCCACTGAAGCTTTCTTT. Encoded protein: CASSQFDRATEAFF. The chain has TRBV7-3 and TRBJ1-1, with 7 nucleotides matching TRBD1. This CDR3 comprises 14 residues. Per the germline V gene, CDR1 is SGHTA and CDR2 is FQGTGA. Germline trimming cut 5 bases from V and 4 bases from J; bases unmatched to any gene: 7.

The chain couples TRBV7-9 to TRBJ2-3, with D possibly matching TRBD2 (5 bases). Germline lookup yields CDR1 SEHNR and CDR2 FQNEAQ (reference sequence). V lost 8 bases and J 2 bases, leaving 14 bases between the germline ends. The CDR3 covers 14 residues. The CDR3 nucleotides read TGTGCCAGCCAGAGCGGAACTTTCACAGATACGCAGTATTTT. As protein: CASQSGTFTDTQYF.

As regards this clone: This may arise from a read error, as a much more abundant clone is one base away. This specimen includes other DNA sequences encoding the same CDR3. The chain uses TRBV27 and TRBJ2-7; tentatively, D is TRBD2 (5 bases). Per germline, CDR1 MNHEY and CDR2 SMNVEV (reference sequence). This CDR3 has 13 residues. The V gene lost 2 bases and the J gene lost 2 bases, with 7 bases spanning the gap. The CDR3 protein is CASSLGLTYEQYF. CDR3 in DNA: TGTGCCAGCAGTTTAGGACTGACCTACGAGCAGTACTTC.

Worth noting for this clone: The same CDR3 can be traced to other DNA sequences in this sample. The chain combines TRBV5-6 with TRBJ2-7; TRBD2 matches 9 bases. V gave up 2 bases and J gave up 7 bases; unmatched junction bases: 1. This CDR3 comprises 12 residues. The germline V gene encodes CDR1 SGHDT and CDR2 YYEEEE. CDR3 DNA: TGTGCCAGCAGCTTAGGACTAGCGGAGCAGTACTTC. It yields the protein CASSLGLAEQYF.

The chain couples TRBV27 to TRBJ2-3; no firm D call. CDR3 size: 15 residues. V lost 1 base to trimming and J lost 3 bases, with 11 bases between them. CDR1 MNHEY and CDR2 SMNVEV come from the germline V gene (reference sequence). The CDR3 coding sequence is TGTGCCAGCAGTTTATGGGCGGAGCCTACAGATACGCAGTATTTT. Its translation is CASSLWAEPTDTQYF.